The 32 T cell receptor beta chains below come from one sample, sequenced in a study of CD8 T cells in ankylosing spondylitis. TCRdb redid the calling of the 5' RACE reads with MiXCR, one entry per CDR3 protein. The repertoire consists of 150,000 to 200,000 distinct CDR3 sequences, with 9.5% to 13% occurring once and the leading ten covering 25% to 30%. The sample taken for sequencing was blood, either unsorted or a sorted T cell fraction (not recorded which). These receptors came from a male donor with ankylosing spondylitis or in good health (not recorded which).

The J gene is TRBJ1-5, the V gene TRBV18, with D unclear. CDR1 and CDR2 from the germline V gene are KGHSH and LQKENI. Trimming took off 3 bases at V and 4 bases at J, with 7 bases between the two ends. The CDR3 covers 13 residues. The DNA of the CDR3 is TGTGCCAGCTCACCTCCGGGGAATCAGCCCCAGCATTTT. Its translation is CASSPPGNQPQHF.

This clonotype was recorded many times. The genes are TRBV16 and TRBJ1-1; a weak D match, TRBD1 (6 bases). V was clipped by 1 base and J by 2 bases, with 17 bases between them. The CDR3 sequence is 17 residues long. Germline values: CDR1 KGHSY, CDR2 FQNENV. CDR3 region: CASSQLGGAPTNTEAFF. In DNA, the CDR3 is TGTGCCAGCAGCCAATTAGGGGGGGCCCCGACAAACACTGAAGCTTTCTTT.

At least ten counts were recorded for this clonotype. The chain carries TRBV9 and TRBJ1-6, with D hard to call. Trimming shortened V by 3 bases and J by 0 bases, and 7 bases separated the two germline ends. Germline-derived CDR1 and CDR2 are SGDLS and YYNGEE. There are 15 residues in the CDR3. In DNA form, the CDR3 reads TGTGCCAGCAGCGGCTTGAGCTCCTATAATTCACCCCTCCACTTT. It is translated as CASSGLSSYNSPLHF.

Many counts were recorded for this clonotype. CDR3: CASSQEGRAGEKLFF. The CDR3 bases are TGCGCCAGCAGCCAGGAGGGACGGGCAGGGGAAAAACTGTTTTTT. The chain combines TRBV4-3 with TRBJ1-4; weak D call: TRBD1 (5 bases). The V gene lost 3 bases and the J gene lost 8 bases, with 16 bases spanning the gap. CDR3 size: 15 residues. The germline CDR1 and CDR2 sequences are LGHNA and YSLEER.

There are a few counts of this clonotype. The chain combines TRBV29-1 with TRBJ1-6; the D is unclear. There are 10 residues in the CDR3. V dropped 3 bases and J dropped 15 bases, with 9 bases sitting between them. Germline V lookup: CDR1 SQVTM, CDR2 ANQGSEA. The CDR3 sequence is CSVDSRRLHF. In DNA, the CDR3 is TGCAGCGTTGACAGCCGCCGCCTCCACTTT.

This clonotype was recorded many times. The CDR3 nucleotides are TGTGCCAGCAGCCAAGTCAGGGGGGAGGCCAGGGTTTACGAAAAACTGTTTTTT. Translating gives CASSQVRGEARVYEKLFF. V is TRBV14 and J is TRBJ1-4; TRBD1 matches at 7 bases. The germline V gene encodes CDR1 SGHDN and CDR2 FVKESK. The CDR3 length is 18 residues. V trimming: 1 base; J trimming: 8 bases; junction bases outside the gene matches: 16.

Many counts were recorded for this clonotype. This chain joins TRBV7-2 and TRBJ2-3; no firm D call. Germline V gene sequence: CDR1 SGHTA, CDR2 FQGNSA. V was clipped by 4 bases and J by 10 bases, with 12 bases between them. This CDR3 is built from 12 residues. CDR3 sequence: CASSSEMGAQYF. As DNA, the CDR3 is TGTGCCAGCAGCTCCGAGATGGGTGCGCAGTATTTT.

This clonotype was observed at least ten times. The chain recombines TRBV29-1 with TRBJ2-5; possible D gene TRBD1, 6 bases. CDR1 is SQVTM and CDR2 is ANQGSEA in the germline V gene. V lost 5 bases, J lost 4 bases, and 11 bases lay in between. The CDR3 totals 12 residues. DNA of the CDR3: TGCAGCGTTCCTCAGGGGAGAGAGACCCAGTACTTC. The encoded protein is CSVPQGRETQYF. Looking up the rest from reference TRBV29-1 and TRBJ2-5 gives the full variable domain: SAVISQKPSRDICQRGTSLTIQCQVDSQVTMMFWYRQQPGQSLTLIATANQGSEATYESGFVIDKFPISRPNLTFSTLTVSNMSPEDSSIYLCSVPQGRETQYFGPGTRLLVL.

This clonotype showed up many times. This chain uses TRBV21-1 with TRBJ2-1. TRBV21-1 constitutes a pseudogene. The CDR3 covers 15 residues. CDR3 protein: CASSKDRNPPNEQFF. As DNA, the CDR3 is TGTGCCAGCAGCAAAGATAGGAACCCCCCCAATGAGCAGTTCTTC.

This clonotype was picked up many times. Here the CDR3 reads CATSDPGPVEQFF. CDR3 coding DNA: TGTGCCACCAGTGATCCCGGCCCAGTTGAGCAGTTCTTC. The chain employs TRBV24-1 and TRBJ2-1; D gene ambiguous. There are 13 residues in the CDR3. Germline CDR1 and CDR2: KGHDR and SFDVKD. Trimming took 3 bases from V and 9 from J, leaving 11 bases between them.

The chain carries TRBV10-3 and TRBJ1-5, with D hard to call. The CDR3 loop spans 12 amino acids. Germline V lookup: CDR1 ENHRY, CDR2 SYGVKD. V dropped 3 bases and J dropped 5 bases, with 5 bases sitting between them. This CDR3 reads CAISDSDQPQHF. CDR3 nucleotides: TGTGCCATCAGTGATTCGGATCAGCCCCAGCATTTT.

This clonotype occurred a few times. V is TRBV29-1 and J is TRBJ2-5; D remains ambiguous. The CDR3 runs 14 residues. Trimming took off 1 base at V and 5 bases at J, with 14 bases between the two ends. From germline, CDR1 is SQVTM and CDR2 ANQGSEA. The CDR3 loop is CSVEALRFGETQYF. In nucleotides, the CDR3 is TGCAGCGTTGAAGCCCTTAGATTCGGGGAGACCCAGTACTTC. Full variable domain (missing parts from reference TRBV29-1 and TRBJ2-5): SAVISQKPSRDICQRGTSLTIQCQVDSQVTMMFWYRQQPGQSLTLIATANQGSEATYESGFVIDKFPISRPNLTFSTLTVSNMSPEDSSIYLCSVEALRFGETQYFGPGTRLLVL.

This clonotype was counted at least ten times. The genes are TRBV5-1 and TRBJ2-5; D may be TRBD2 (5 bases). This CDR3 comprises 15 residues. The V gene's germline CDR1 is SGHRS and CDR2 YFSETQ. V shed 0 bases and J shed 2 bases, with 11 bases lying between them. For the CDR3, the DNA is TGCGCCAGCAGCTTGGAACCTAGCCTACAAGAGACCCAGTACTTC. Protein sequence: CASSLEPSLQETQYF. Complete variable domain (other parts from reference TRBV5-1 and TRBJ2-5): KAGVTQTPRYLIKTRGQQVTLSCSPISGHRSVSWYQQTPGQGLQFLFEYFSETQRNKGNFPGRFSGRQFSNSRSEMNVSTLELGDSALYLCASSLEPSLQETQYFGPGTRLLVL.

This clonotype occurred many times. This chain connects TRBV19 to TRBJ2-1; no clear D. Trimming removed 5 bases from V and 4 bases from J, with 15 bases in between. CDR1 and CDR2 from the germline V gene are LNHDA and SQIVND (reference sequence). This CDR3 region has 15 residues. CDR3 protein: CASSQKRQMYNEQFF. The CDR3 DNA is TGTGCCAGTAGTCAGAAACGTCAAATGTACAATGAGCAGTTCTTC.

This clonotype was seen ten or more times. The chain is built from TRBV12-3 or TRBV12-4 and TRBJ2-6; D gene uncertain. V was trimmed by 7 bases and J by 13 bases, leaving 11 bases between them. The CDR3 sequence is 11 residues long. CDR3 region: CASTGTSVLTF. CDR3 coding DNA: TGTGCCAGCACGGGCACATCAGTCCTGACTTTC.

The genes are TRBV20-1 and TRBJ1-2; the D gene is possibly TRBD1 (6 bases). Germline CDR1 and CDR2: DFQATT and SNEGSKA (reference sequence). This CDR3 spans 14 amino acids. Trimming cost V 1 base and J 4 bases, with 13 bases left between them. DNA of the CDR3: TGCAGTGCTAGAGGACCTACAGGGTTCTATGGCTACACCTTC. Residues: CSARGPTGFYGYTF.

CDR3: CASLRGLAGVQETQYF. The CDR3 nucleotides are TGTGCCAGCTTGCGGGGACTAGCGGGAGTCCAAGAGACCCAGTACTTC. This chain connects TRBV2 to TRBJ2-5; 14 nucleotides match TRBD2. CDR3 length equals 16 residues. With V trimmed by 8 bases and J by 1 base, 6 bases remained unmatched. Germline-derived CDR1 and CDR2 are SNHLY and FYNNEI. Together with reference TRBV2 and TRBJ2-5, the CDR3 gives the full variable domain: EPEVTQTPSHQVTQMGQEVILRCVPISNHLYFYWYRQILGQKVEFLVSFYNNEISEKSEIFDDQFSVERPDGSNFTLKIRSTKLEDSAMYFCASLRGLAGVQETQYFGPGTRLLVL.

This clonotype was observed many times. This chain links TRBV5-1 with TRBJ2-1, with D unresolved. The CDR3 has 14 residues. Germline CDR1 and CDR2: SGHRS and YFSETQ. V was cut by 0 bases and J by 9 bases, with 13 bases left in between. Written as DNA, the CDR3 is TGCGCCAGCAGCTTGGTACAGTCAATCGGTGAGCAGTTCTTC. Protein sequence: CASSLVQSIGEQFF.

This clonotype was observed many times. CDR3 in amino acids: CASSGLGGPINEQFF. CDR3 nucleotides: TGTGCCAGCAGTGGACTAGGAGGTCCTATTAATGAGCAGTTCTTC. This chain connects TRBV6-1 to TRBJ2-1, with a possible D match to TRBD2 (6 bases). The V and J ends lost 4 bases and 7 bases respectively, with 17 bases between them. The CDR3 loop spans 15 amino acids. Germline CDR1 MNHNS, CDR2 SASEGT.

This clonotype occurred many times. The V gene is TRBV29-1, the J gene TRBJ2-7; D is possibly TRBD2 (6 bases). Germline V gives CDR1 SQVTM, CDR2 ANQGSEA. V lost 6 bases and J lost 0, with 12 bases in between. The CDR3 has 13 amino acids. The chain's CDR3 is CSVAGLVSYEQYF. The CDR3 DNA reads TGCAGCGTCGCGGGGCTTGTCTCCTACGAGCAGTACTTC.

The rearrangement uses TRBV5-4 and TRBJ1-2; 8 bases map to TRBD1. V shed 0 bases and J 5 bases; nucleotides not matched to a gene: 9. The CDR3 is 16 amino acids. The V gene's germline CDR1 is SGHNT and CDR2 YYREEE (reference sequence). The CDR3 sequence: CASSLVTTGDLYGYTF. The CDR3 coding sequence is TGTGCCAGCAGCTTGGTCACGACAGGGGACCTATATGGCTACACCTTC.

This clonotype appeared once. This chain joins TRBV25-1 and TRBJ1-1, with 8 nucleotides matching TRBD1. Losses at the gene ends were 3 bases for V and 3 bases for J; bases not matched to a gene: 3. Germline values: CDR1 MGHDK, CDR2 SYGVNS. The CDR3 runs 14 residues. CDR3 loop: CASSEAGGYTEAFF. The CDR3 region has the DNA TGTGCCAGCAGTGAGGCAGGGGGCTACACTGAAGCTTTCTTT.

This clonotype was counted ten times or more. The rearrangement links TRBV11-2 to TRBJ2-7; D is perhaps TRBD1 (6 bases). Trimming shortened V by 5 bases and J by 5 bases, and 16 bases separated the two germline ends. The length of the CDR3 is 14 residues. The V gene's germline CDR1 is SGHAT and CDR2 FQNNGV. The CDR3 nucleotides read TGTGCCAGCAGCCCCAGTGGAGGACAGCACGAGCAGTACTTC. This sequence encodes CASSPSGGQHEQYF.

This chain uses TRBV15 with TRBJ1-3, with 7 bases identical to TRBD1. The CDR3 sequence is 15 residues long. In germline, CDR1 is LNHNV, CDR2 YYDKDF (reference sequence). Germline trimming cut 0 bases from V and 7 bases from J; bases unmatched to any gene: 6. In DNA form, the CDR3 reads TGTGCCACCAGCAGAGATCCAGGGACAGAGAACACCATATATTTT. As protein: CATSRDPGTENTIYF.

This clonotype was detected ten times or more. CDR3 amino acids: CASSGGNSYNEQFF. In DNA, the CDR3 is TGTGCCAGCTCAGGCGGGAACTCCTACAATGAGCAGTTCTTC. This sequence joins TRBV18 and TRBJ2-1; the D gene is possibly TRBD2 (6 bases). The CDR3 sequence is 14 residues long. V shed 5 bases and J shed 0 bases, with 8 bases lying between them. Germline V gene sequence: CDR1 KGHSH, CDR2 LQKENI.

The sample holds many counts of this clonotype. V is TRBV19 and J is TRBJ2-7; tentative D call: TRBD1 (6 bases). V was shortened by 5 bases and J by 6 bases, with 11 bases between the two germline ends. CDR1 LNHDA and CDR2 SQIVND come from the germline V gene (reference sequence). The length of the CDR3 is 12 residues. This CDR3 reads CASSATGGEQYF. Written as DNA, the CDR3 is TGTGCCAGTAGTGCGACAGGCGGCGAGCAGTACTTC.

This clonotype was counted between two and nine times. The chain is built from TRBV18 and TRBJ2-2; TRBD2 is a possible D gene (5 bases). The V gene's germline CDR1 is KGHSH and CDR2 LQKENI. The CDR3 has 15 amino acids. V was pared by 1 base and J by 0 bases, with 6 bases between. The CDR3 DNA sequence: TGTGCCAGCTCACCACTCGGGGCGAACACCGGGGAGCTGTTTTTT. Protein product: CASSPLGANTGELFF.

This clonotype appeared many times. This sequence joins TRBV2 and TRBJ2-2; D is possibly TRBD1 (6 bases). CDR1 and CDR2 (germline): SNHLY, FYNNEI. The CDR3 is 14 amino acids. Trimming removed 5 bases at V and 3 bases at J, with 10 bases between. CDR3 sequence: CASSWNRDTGELFF. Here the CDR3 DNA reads TGTGCCAGCAGTTGGAACAGGGACACCGGGGAGCTGTTTTTT.

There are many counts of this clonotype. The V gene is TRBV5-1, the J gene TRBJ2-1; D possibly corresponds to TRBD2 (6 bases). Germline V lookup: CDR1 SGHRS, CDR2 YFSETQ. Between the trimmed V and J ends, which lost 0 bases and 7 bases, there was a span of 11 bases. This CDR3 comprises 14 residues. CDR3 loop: CASSLGPSGNEQFF. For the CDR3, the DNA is TGCGCCAGCAGCTTGGGGCCAAGCGGGAATGAGCAGTTCTTC.

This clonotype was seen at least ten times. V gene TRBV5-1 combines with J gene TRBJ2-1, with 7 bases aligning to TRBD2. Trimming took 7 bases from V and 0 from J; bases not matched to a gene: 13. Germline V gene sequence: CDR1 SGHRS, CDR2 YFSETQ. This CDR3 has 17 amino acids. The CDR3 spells CASFQRRAGSSYNEQFF. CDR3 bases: TGCGCCAGCTTTCAGAGGAGAGCGGGAAGCTCCTACAATGAGCAGTTCTTC.

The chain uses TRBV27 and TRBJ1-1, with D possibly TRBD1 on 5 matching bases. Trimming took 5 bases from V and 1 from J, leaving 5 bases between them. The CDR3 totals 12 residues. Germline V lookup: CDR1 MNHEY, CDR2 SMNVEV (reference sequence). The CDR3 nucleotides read TGTGCCAGCAGTACAGGGAACACTGAAGCTTTCTTT. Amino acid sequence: CASSTGNTEAFF.

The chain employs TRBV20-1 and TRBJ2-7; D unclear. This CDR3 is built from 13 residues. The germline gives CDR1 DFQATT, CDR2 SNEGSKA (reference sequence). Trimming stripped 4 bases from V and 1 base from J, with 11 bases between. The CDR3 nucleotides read TGCAGTGCTATCCCAGGAGTTTCCTACGAGCAGTACTTC. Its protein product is CSAIPGVSYEQYF.